Each of the 9 T cell receptor beta chains below was sequenced from the same sample in a study of brain T cells in children with intractable seizures. The time point here: blood from clinic visit 5 months post-surgery; TSC patient then seizure free. Produced via immunoSEQ multiplex PCR; TCRdb's table is partial and in-frame only. The data contain about 320,000 clones, approximately 93% of them singletons. The sequences come from peripheral blood, collected more than 4 months after surgery. The receptors come from a boy younger than two with tuberous sclerosis and intractable seizures.

The chain recombines TRBV27 with TRBJ2-7; 9 nucleotides agree with TRBD2. V trimming: 11 bases; J trimming: 4 bases; junction bases outside the gene matches: 9. CDR1 is MNHEY, CDR2 SMNVEV, per germline (reference sequence). The CDR3 loop spans 13 amino acids. CDR3 sequence: CAVGGSGGYEQYF. CDR3 DNA sequence: TGTGCCGTAGGGGGTAGCGGGGGATACGAGCAGTACTTC.

The chain is built from TRBV7-2 and TRBJ1-6; TRBD1 agrees at 8 bases. Trimming cost V 5 bases and J 4 bases; bases outside gene matches: 7. The V gene's germline CDR1 is SGHTA and CDR2 FQGNSA. The CDR3 has 16 amino acids. Here the CDR3 DNA reads TGTGCCAGCAGCCGTTCATGGACAGGGTATAATTCACCCCTCCACTTT. Translated: CASSRSWTGYNSPLHF. The variable domain in full, with the rest retrieved from reference TRBV7-2 and TRBJ1-6, is GAGVSQSPSNKVTEKGKDVELRCDPISGHTALYWYRQSLGQGLEFLIYFQGNSAPDKSGLPSDRFSAERTGGSVSTLTIQRTQQEDSAVYLCASSRSWTGYNSPLHFGNGTRLTVT.

The CDR3 sequence is CAPLNMKDRVYGNTIYF. The CDR3 DNA reads TGTGCCCCCCTCAACATGAAAGACAGGGTTTATGGAAACACCATATATTTT. The V gene is TRBV24-1, the J gene TRBJ1-3, with TRBD1 matching over 7 bases. The ends lost 12 bases at V and 3 bases at J; junction bases unmatched: 19. CDR1 KGHDR and CDR2 SFDVKD come from the germline V gene. The CDR3 has 17 residues.

V gene TRBV9 combines with J gene TRBJ2-1; 13 positions match TRBD2. The V gene end was trimmed by 2 bases and the J gene end by 0 bases; junction bases not matched to a gene: 17. Germline loops: CDR1 SGDLS, CDR2 YYNGEE. The CDR3 length is 22 residues. Here the CDR3 DNA reads TGTGCCAGCAGCGTGAGAGGGTCCGGCGGGACTAGCGGGATTCTCTCCTACAATGAGCAGTTCTTC. Its translation: CASSVRGSGGTSGILSYNEQFF.

This chain joins TRBV12-2 and TRBJ1-1; the table's D call, TRBD1, has no DNA check behind it. TRBV12-2 is a known pseudogene. The CDR3 loop spans 14 amino acids. CDR3 nucleotides: TGTGCAAGTCGCCTGCAGGGGCCGGGGACTGAAGCTTTCTTT. It encodes CASRLQGPGTEAFF.

The chain combines TRBV10-3 with TRBJ2-1; 8 bases agree with TRBD2. V trimming: 10 bases; J trimming: 5 bases; junction bases outside the gene matches: 7. This CDR3 is 13 amino acids long. Germline CDR1 is ENHRY and CDR2 is SYGVKD. DNA of the CDR3: TGTGCCACCGGGGGGGGTGTCGACAATGAGCAGTTCTTC. Amino acid sequence: CATGGGVDNEQFF.

The V and J genes are TRBV28 and TRBJ1-2; 7 positions match TRBD1. The CDR3 consists of 15 residues. J gave up 2 bases and V 5 bases, and 8 bases lay outside the gene matches. CDR1 is MDHEN, CDR2 SYDVKM, per germline. This chain's CDR3 is CASSVGTALNYGYTF. The CDR3 coding sequence is TGTGCCAGCAGTGTGGGGACAGCCTTAAACTATGGCTACACCTTC.

This sequence joins TRBV10-1 and TRBJ2-1; D is perhaps TRBD2 (6 bases). Germline-derived CDR1 and CDR2 are WNHNN and SYGVQD (reference sequence). CDR3 length: 15 residues. Deletions cut 3 bases from V and 3 bases from J, with 12 bases between. Here the CDR3 DNA reads TGCGCCAGCAGTGAAGGCGGAGGGTTCTACAATGAGCAGTTCTTC. Its translation: CASSEGGGFYNEQFF.

This chain uses TRBV5-6 with TRBJ2-7, with D perhaps matching TRBD2 (5 bases). From germline, CDR1 is SGHDT and CDR2 YYEEEE. The CDR3 loop spans 12 amino acids. Trimming removed 1 base from V and 5 bases from J, with 7 bases in between. The CDR3: CASSLPGNEQYF. Here the CDR3 DNA reads TGTGCCAGCAGCTTGCCCGGGAACGAGCAGTACTTC.